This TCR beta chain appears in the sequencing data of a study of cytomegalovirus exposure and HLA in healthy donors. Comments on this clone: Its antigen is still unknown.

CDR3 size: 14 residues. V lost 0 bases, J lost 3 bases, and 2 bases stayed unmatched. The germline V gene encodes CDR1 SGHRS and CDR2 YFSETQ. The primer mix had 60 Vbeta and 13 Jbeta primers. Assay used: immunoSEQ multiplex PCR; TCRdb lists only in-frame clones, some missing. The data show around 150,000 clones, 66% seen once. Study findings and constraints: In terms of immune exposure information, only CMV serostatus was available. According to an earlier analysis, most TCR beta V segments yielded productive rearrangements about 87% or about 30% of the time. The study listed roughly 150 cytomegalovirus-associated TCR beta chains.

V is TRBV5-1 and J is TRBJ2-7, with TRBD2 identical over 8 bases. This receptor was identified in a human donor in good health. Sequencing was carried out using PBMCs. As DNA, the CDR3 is TGCGCCAGCAGCTTGGCCGGGACTAGCTACGAGCAGTACTTC. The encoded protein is CASSLAGTSYEQYF.